Shown below are 14 T cell receptor beta chains from a single sample sequenced in a study of blood T cell repertoires in COVID-19. Only in-frame clones appear in the TCRdb table, and some are missing; sequencing was by immunoSEQ multiplex PCR. The table lists about 250,000 clones, roughly nine tenths of them singletons. The specimen sequenced was peripheral blood. These receptors were taken from a woman aged 60-75 years who had recovered from COVID-19.

The chain links TRBV28 to TRBJ1-5; maybe TRBD1 (6 bases). This CDR3 contains 17 residues. Trimming left V 4 bases short and J 7 bases short, with 23 bases between. The V gene's germline CDR1 is MDHEN and CDR2 SYDVKM. The CDR3 loop is CASSYHMLRQGHQPQHF. The CDR3 DNA sequence: TGTGCCAGCAGTTACCATATGCTGCGGCAGGGGCACCAGCCCCAGCATTTT.

The rearrangement joins TRBV7-2 to TRBJ2-1; perhaps TRBD2 as D (6 bases). Between the trimmed V and J ends, which lost 4 bases and 5 bases, there was a span of 18 bases. Germline assignment: CDR1 SGHTA and CDR2 FQGNSA. The CDR3 runs 16 residues. The CDR3 coding sequence is TGTGCCAGCAGCTGGGGGGTGGCCCTGGGCAACAATGAGCAGTTCTTC. Its protein product is CASSWGVALGNNEQFF.

This chain links TRBV25-1 with TRBJ1-2; 8 bases are a match to TRBD1. This CDR3 spans 14 amino acids. Per germline, CDR1 MGHDK and CDR2 SYGVNS. The trim removed 4 bases at V and 8 bases at J, leaving 9 bases unmatched. The CDR3 nucleotides are TGTGCCAGCAGTGGGGACAGGCAGGCGGAGGGCTACACCTTC. Translated, it gives CASSGDRQAEGYTF.

Details on this clone: Different DNA sequences within this sample yield the same CDR3. The V gene is TRBV9, the J gene TRBJ2-6; D not certain. V lost 3 bases and J lost 1, with 5 bases in between. Germline values: CDR1 SGDLS, CDR2 YYNGEE. The CDR3 has 14 residues. This chain's CDR3 is CASSEPSGANVLTF. The DNA for the CDR3 is TGTGCCAGCAGCGAGCCGTCTGGGGCCAACGTCCTGACTTTC.

The chain employs TRBV14 and TRBJ2-2; 15 nucleotides agree with TRBD2. CDR3 size: 19 residues. Trimming cost V 3 bases and J 0 bases; bases outside gene matches: 5. CDR1 and CDR2 from the germline V gene are SGHDN and FVKESK. The CDR3: CASSQGLAGGQSNTGELFF. CDR3 bases: TGTGCCAGCAGCCAGGGACTAGCGGGGGGCCAATCGAACACCGGGGAGCTGTTTTTT.

This clone was seen more than once but under ten times. The chain joins TRBV28 to TRBJ1-5; 7 bases fit TRBD1. Trimming removed 6 bases from V and 5 bases from J; junction bases left unmatched: 7. The germline CDR1 and CDR2 sequences are MDHEN and SYDVKM. This CDR3 is 14 amino acids long. The CDR3 sequence is CASSAPGQYQPQHF. The CDR3, as DNA: TGTGCCAGCAGCGCGCCGGGACAGTATCAGCCCCAGCATTTT.

The chain employs TRBV19 and TRBJ1-2; 9 nucleotides align to TRBD1. This CDR3 is 15 amino acids long. Germline V gives CDR1 LNHDA, CDR2 SQIVND (reference sequence). Trimming cost V 7 bases and J 4 bases; bases outside gene matches: 10. The CDR3 DNA reads as TGTGCCAGTAAACTTGAAACAGGGGGCCTCTATGGCTACACCTTC. This translates into CASKLETGGLYGYTF. Filled out from reference TRBV19 and TRBJ1-2, the complete variable domain reads DGGITQSPKYLFRKEGQNVTLSCEQNLNHDAMYWYRQDPGQGLRLIYYSQIVNDFQKGDIAEGYSVSREKKESFPLTVTSAQKNPTAFYLCASKLETGGLYGYTFGSGTRLTVV.

This chain connects TRBV9 to TRBJ1-3, with D hard to call. Per germline, CDR1 SGDLS and CDR2 YYNGEE. CDR3 length equals 15 residues. Trimming removed 0 bases at V and 4 bases at J, with 11 bases between. The chain's CDR3 is CASSVVGGLGNTIYF. The CDR3, as DNA: TGTGCCAGCAGCGTAGTCGGAGGTCTGGGAAACACCATATATTTT.

This chain uses TRBV9 with TRBJ1-6; the match to TRBD1 covers 7 bases. The CDR3 has 15 amino acids. V lost 4 bases to trimming and J lost 8 bases; unmatched junction nucleotides: 9. The germline V gene encodes CDR1 SGDLS and CDR2 YYNGEE. CDR3 amino acids: CASSIRGQPDSPLHF. DNA for the CDR3: TGTGCCAGCAGCATCCGGGGACAGCCAGATTCACCCCTCCACTTT.

A note on this clone: The sample has other DNA sequences that encode this CDR3 too. V gene TRBV9 combines with J gene TRBJ2-1; D is unresolved. The CDR3 is made up of 12 amino acids. Germline assignment: CDR1 SGDLS and CDR2 YYNGEE. Trimming shortened V by 0 bases and J by 5 bases, and 3 bases separated the two germline ends. CDR3 protein: CASSVADNEQFF. The CDR3 DNA sequence: TGTGCCAGCAGCGTAGCCGACAATGAGCAGTTCTTC.

This clone was seen just once. This sequence joins TRBV7-3 and TRBJ2-2, with 7 nucleotides matching TRBD2. The trim removed 0 bases at V and 4 bases at J, leaving 8 bases unmatched. The germline gives CDR1 SGHTA, CDR2 FQGTGA. CDR3 length: 17 amino acids. CDR3 nucleotide sequence: TGTGCCAGCAGCTTAACTGCGGGGAGGGGAGCCACCGGGGAGCTGTTTTTT. Translation: CASSLTAGRGATGELFF. Full variable domain (rest looked up from reference TRBV7-3 and TRBJ2-2): GAGVSQTPSNKVTEKGKYVELRCDPISGHTALYWYRQSLGQGPEFLIYFQGTGAADDSGLPNDRFFAVRPEGSVSTLKIQRTERGDSAVYLCASSLTAGRGATGELFFGEGSRLTVL.

The genes are TRBV6-5 and TRBJ2-7; 7 bases fit TRBD1. V was pared by 8 bases and J by 3 bases, with 13 bases of the junction left unmatched. The germline V gene has CDR1 MNHEY and CDR2 SVGAGI. The CDR3 contains 15 residues. The CDR3 loop reads CASGLTGLPVYEQYF. In nucleotides, the CDR3 is TGTGCCAGCGGGTTGACAGGGCTTCCAGTCTACGAGCAGTACTTC.

The chain has TRBV11-2 and TRBJ2-1, with 7 bases identical to TRBD2. The CDR3 extends over 12 amino acids. Germline V lookup: CDR1 SGHAT, CDR2 FQNNGV. J was trimmed by 15 bases and V by 1 base; bases with no gene match: 6. The CDR3 loop reads CASSLGQRGMFF. For the CDR3, the DNA is TGTGCCAGCAGCTTAGGTCAGCGGGGCATGTTCTTC.

The chain has TRBV7-2 and TRBJ2-3, with TRBD2 identical over 11 bases. The CDR3 loop spans 17 amino acids. Germline V gives CDR1 SGHTA, CDR2 FQGNSA. V was pared by 3 bases and J by 6 bases, with 11 bases of the junction left unmatched. The CDR3: CASSFPLAGGKVDTQYF. The CDR3 DNA reads TGTGCCAGCAGCTTCCCTTTAGCGGGGGGGAAAGTGGATACGCAGTATTTT.